This is a list of T cell receptor beta chains from one sample in a study of shared clonotypes between healthy human individuals. Some clones are missing from TCRdb's copy, which holds only in-frame ones; the method was immunoSEQ multiplex PCR. The repertoire includes millions of clones, more than 90% of them detected once, and about 0.13% sits in the top ten. The sample consisted of naive CD4+ T cells sorted from blood. Source of these receptors: a man younger than 35 in good health. Both conserved end residues are part of each CDR3. Each record gives: clone size, V gene, J gene, D gene, CDR3 protein, CDR3 DNA. A D gene is named only where the DNA matches it firmly. Not every row has a clone size; where given, it reads once, few, many or a size class.

once,TRBV19,TRBJ2-1,.,CASGRDPLRPNEQFF,TGTGCCAGTGGCAGGGACCCTCTACGACCGAATGAGCAGTTCTTC
.,TRBV7-9,TRBJ2-3,TRBD2,CASSRSGVGGDRAKDTQYF,TGTGCCAGCAGTCGATCTGGAGTTGGGGGGGACCGAGCTAAAGATACGCAGTATTTT
.,TRBV6-6,TRBJ1-2,.,CASSYSAGNYGYTF,TGTGCCAGCAGTTACTCGGCAGGGAACTATGGCTACACCTTC
.,TRBV30,TRBJ1-2,TRBD1,CAWTPRTGFNYGYTF,TGTGCCTGGACCCCCAGGACAGGGTTTAACTATGGCTACACCTTC
.,TRBV21-1,TRBJ2-5,.,CASSKGPGQETQYF,TGTGCCAGCAGCAAGGGGCCAGGGCAAGAGACCCAGTACTTC
.,TRBV14,TRBJ2-7,TRBD1,CASSQGQGSSYEQYF,TGTGCCAGCAGCCAAGGACAGGGGAGCTCCTACGAGCAGTACTTC
.,TRBV4-2,TRBJ1-2,.,CASSQEAGTYGYTF,TGTGCCAGCAGCCAAGAGGCAGGAACCTATGGCTACACCTTC
.,TRBV4-1,TRBJ2-3,TRBD2,CASSQGRLAGGPDTQYF,TGCGCCAGCAGCCAAGGCCGACTAGCGGGAGGGCCCGATACGCAGTATTTT
few,TRBV28,TRBJ1-2,.,CASRSNTNYGYTF,TGTGCCAGCAGATCCAACACCAACTATGGCTACACCTTC
.,TRBV5-8,TRBJ1-5,TRBD1,CASRPRRTGDNQPQHF,TGTGCCAGCAGGCCCCGCCGGACAGGGGACAATCAGCCCCAGCATTTT
.,TRBV7-6,TRBJ2-3,TRBD1,CASSLDAGTGGVPPDTQYF,TGTGCCAGCAGCTTAGATGCCGGGACAGGGGGCGTTCCGCCAGATACGCAGTATTTT
.,TRBV10-1,TRBJ1-1,.,CASRPRGMNTEAFF,TGCGCCAGCAGACCGCGGGGGATGAACACTGAAGCTTTCTTT
.,TRBV5-1,TRBJ2-1,TRBD2,CASSLLAGGNNEQFF,TGCGCCAGCAGCTTGCTAGCGGGAGGGAACAATGAGCAGTTCTTC
.,TRBV9,TRBJ1-1,.,CASSVVDRLMNTEAFF,TGTGCCAGCAGCGTAGTGGACCGACTAATGAACACTGAAGCTTTCTTT
few,TRBV2,TRBJ2-7,.,CASSEVTYEQYF,TGTGCCAGCAGTGAAGTGACCTACGAGCAGTACTTC
.,TRBV7-9,TRBJ2-7,TRBD2,CASSDWGRGLAGYEQYF,TGTGCCAGCAGCGATTGGGGCCGGGGGCTAGCGGGCTACGAGCAGTACTTC
few,TRBV6-5,TRBJ1-6,.,CASSYSRGAGGSPLHF,TGTGCCAGCAGTTACTCGAGAGGGGCCGGGGGTTCACCCCTCCACTTT
.,TRBV5-4,TRBJ2-5,TRBD2,CASSSPSGRAVETQYF,TGTGCCAGCAGCTCCCCTAGCGGGAGGGCCGTAGAGACCCAGTACTTC
.,TRBV6-5,TRBJ1-5,TRBD1,CASSQDRVGRQPQHF,TGTGCCAGCAGTCAAGACAGGGTAGGTCGTCAGCCCCAGCATTTT
.,TRBV19,TRBJ2-1,TRBD2,CASSGSAGGGNEQFF,TGTGCCAGTAGTGGATCAGCGGGAGGCGGTAATGAGCAGTTCTTC
.,TRBV11-1,TRBJ2-7,TRBD1,CASSLGQGAYEQYF,TGTGCCAGCAGCTTGGGACAGGGAGCCTACGAGCAGTACTTC
.,TRBV6-5,TRBJ2-5,.,CASSSYTEETQYF,TGTGCCAGCAGTTCCTACACCGAAGAGACCCAGTACTTC
.,TRBV30,TRBJ2-3,.,CAWSGGDRTDTQYF,TGTGCCTGGAGTGGGGGGGACCGCACAGATACGCAGTATTTT
.,TRBV7-2,TRBJ1-3,.,CASSSSTGSLSGNTIYF,TGTGCCAGCAGCTCATCGACAGGAAGCCTCTCTGGAAACACCATATATTTT
.,TRBV28,TRBJ2-7,TRBD1,CASSWGQGTYEQYF,TGTGCCAGCAGTTGGGGACAGGGGACCTACGAGCAGTACTTC
.,TRBV7-2,TRBJ1-5,TRBD1,CASRSPGTGNQPQHF,TGTGCCAGCAGATCCCCCGGGACAGGGAATCAGCCCCAGCATTTT
.,TRBV4-3,TRBJ2-7,TRBD1,CASSLDRGRGSYEQYF,TGCGCCAGCAGTTTAGACAGGGGGCGAGGTTCTTACGAGCAGTACTTC
.,TRBV7-8,TRBJ1-6,TRBD1,CASSLATGGNNSPLHF,TGTGCCAGCAGCTTAGCAACAGGGGGCAATAATTCACCCCTCCACTTT
.,TRBV7-9,TRBJ2-3,.,CASSLPEPTDTQYF,TGTGCCAGCAGCTTGCCCGAACCCACAGATACGCAGTATTTT
.,TRBV19,TRBJ2-1,.,CASSRGGTPYNEQFF,TGTGCCAGTAGTAGGGGCGGGACCCCCTACAATGAGCAGTTCTTC
few,TRBV30,TRBJ1-2,TRBD1,CASDKTGINYGYTF,TGTGCCTCCGATAAGACAGGGATTAACTATGGCTACACCTTC
.,TRBV6-5,TRBJ1-6,.,CASSYRGSGNSPLHF,TGTGCCAGCAGTTACCGGGGGAGCGGTAATTCACCCCTCCACTTT